Shown below are 18 T cell receptor beta chains from a single sample sequenced in a study of vaccination and CD4 T cells after COVID-19. Regarding treatment: approximately 10-day PBMC culture with coronavirus spike peptide pools or control peptides (ViraFEST assay). The antigens these receptors bind are not known. The Oncomine TCR Beta short-read assay was applied to DNA of cultured CD4+ T cells. From the PCR reads, TCRdb called clonotypes with MiXCR, one entry per CDR3 protein. The profile covers over 15,000 distinct CDR3 sequences, with more than 70% appearing a single time and approximately 18% taken by the ten largest. The source material was CD4+ T cells from blood, cultured in vitro, sampled after SARS-CoV-2 vaccination. Receptors originate from a human donor who received a COVID-19 vaccine.

The chain couples TRBV27 to TRBJ1-6; perhaps TRBD1 as D (5 bases). Between the trimmed V and J ends, which lost 6 bases and 4 bases, there was a span of 16 bases. The CDR3 contains 16 residues. Per germline, CDR1 MNHEY and CDR2 SMNVEV (reference sequence). As DNA, the CDR3 is TGTGCCAGCAGCCGCGGGGGAGCCTCTTATAATTCACCCCTCCACTTT. Translated, it gives CASSRGGASYNSPLHF.

V gene TRBV24-1 combines with J gene TRBJ1-2, with a weak D call TRBD1 (6 bases). The V end was cut by 7 bases, the J end by 9 bases, with 17 bases between. In germline, CDR1 is KGHDR, CDR2 SFDVKD. The CDR3 contains 13 residues. CDR3 nucleotides: TGTGCCACCAGCCCCCCAGGGGATGAGAGCTACACCTTC. Its translation is CATSPPGDESYTF.

The CDR3 DNA reads TGTGCCAGCAGTGGGCTGGGATCCGGCAATCAGCCCCAGCATTTT. It yields the protein CASSGLGSGNQPQHF. This sequence joins TRBV2 and TRBJ1-5, with unresolved D. The CDR3 extends over 15 amino acids. The germline V gene has CDR1 SNHLY and CDR2 FYNNEI. Trimming shortened V by 4 bases and J by 2 bases, and 12 bases separated the two germline ends.

V is TRBV20-1 and J is TRBJ1-2; 7 positions match TRBD1. This CDR3 is built from 13 residues. The germline V gene has CDR1 DFQATT and CDR2 SNEGSKA (reference sequence). CDR3 amino acids: CSAGIGGVYGYTF. The CDR3 nucleotides read TGCAGCGCTGGTATAGGGGGCGTCTATGGCTACACCTTC.

The J gene is TRBJ1-2, the V gene TRBV6-1, with D maybe TRBD1 (6 bases). The V gene lost 2 bases and the J gene lost 3 bases, with 7 bases spanning the gap. Germline V gives CDR1 MNHNS, CDR2 SASEGT. The CDR3 covers 13 residues. CDR3 sequence (DNA): TGTGCCAGCAGTGAAAACAGGGACTATGGCTACACCTTC. The encoded protein is CASSENRDYGYTF.

This clonotype was picked up a small number of times. The rearrangement uses TRBV7-9 and TRBJ1-2, with D possibly being TRBD1 (6 bases). The germline gives CDR1 SEHNR, CDR2 FQNEAQ (reference sequence). The V end was cut by 2 bases, the J end by 5 bases, with 12 bases between. CDR3 length: 14 amino acids. CDR3 amino acids: CASSLSEGGYGYTF. The CDR3 DNA follows: TGTGCCAGCAGCTTAAGCGAGGGGGGTTATGGCTACACCTTC.

The chain uses TRBV10-3 and TRBJ1-3, with 8 bases aligning to TRBD1. The V segment lost 3 bases and the J segment 1 base; nucleotides outside the gene matches: 2. Per the germline V gene, CDR1 is ENHRY and CDR2 is SYGVKD. This CDR3 has 15 residues. Written as DNA, the CDR3 is TGTGCCATCAGTGACAGGGGGCAGTCTGGAAACACCATATATTTT. As protein: CAISDRGQSGNTIYF.

This clonotype was observed once. The J gene is TRBJ2-3, the V gene TRBV24-1; 11 bases align to TRBD2. The germline V gene has CDR1 KGHDR and CDR2 SFDVKD. The CDR3 extends over 16 amino acids. V dropped 4 bases and J dropped 2; count of bases not matched to a gene: 4. CDR3 coding DNA: TGTGCCACCAGTGAACCTAGCGGGGGGTCCACAGATACGCAGTATTTT. Translation: CATSEPSGGSTDTQYF.

This chain connects TRBV2 to TRBJ1-5, with 10 bases fitting TRBD1. This CDR3 has 15 residues. The V and J ends lost 5 bases and 4 bases, in that order; junction bases with no gene match: 5. Looked up from germline, CDR1 is SNHLY and CDR2 is FYNNEI. CDR3 sequence reads: CASSFPGQGNQPQHF. For the CDR3, the DNA is TGTGCCAGCAGTTTCCCGGGACAGGGGAATCAGCCCCAGCATTTT.

The chain uses TRBV6-1 and TRBJ2-1; tentative D call: TRBD1 (6 bases). V lost 6 bases and J 5 bases, leaving 23 bases between the germline ends. The CDR3 runs to 17 residues. The germline gives CDR1 MNHNS, CDR2 SASEGT. The CDR3 DNA is TGTGCCAGCAGCCGAAAGAGTCTACAGGGATGGAACAATGAGCAGTTCTTC. This sequence encodes CASSRKSLQGWNNEQFF.

J is TRBJ1-4 and V is TRBV2, with 7 bases aligning to TRBD1. V lost 6 bases and J lost 5; bases outside the gene matches: 9. The CDR3 totals 15 residues. Germline V CDR1 and CDR2: SNHLY, FYNNEI. The CDR3 reads CASRRGPGRNEKLFF. DNA for the CDR3: TGTGCCAGCAGGAGGGGGCCAGGGAGGAATGAAAAACTGTTTTTT.

This clonotype was seen a single time. The chain has TRBV6-5 and TRBJ1-1; the D is unclear. The germline gives CDR1 MNHEY, CDR2 SVGAGI. V was clipped by 0 bases and J by 8 bases, with 10 bases between them. The CDR3 length is 13 residues. The CDR3, as DNA: TGTGCCAGCAGTTACTCCTTCCAGGACGAAGCTTTCTTT. Translating gives CASSYSFQDEAFF.

The chain uses TRBV6-5 and TRBJ1-1, with D unresolved. V lost 1 base and J 0 bases, leaving 3 bases between the germline ends. This CDR3 has 13 amino acids. Looked up from germline, CDR1 is MNHEY and CDR2 is SVGAGI. In nucleotides, the CDR3 is TGTGCCAGCAGTTACTTGCTGAACACTGAAGCTTTCTTT. This codes for CASSYLLNTEAFF.

This chain connects TRBV30 to TRBJ1-2; 7 bases align to TRBD1. Germline values: CDR1 GTSNPN, CDR2 SVGIG (reference sequence). CDR3 length equals 12 residues. The ends lost 3 bases at V and 4 bases at J; junction bases unmatched: 2. The CDR3, as DNA: TGTGCCTGGAGGCAGGGGGTCTATGGCTACACCTTC. Translated, it gives CAWRQGVYGYTF. The full variable domain, in which reference TRBV30 and TRBJ1-2 provide the parts outside the CDR3, is SQTIHQWPATLVQPVGSPLSLECTVEGTSNPNLYWYRQAAGRGLQLLFYSVGIGQISSEVPQNLSASRPQDRQFILSSKKLLLSDSGFYLCAWRQGVYGYTFGSGTRLTVV.

The rearrangement uses TRBV12-3 or TRBV12-4 and TRBJ1-3; D is uncertain. CDR3 length: 16 residues. Trimming cost V 7 bases and J 1 base, with 17 bases left between them. CDR3 DNA: TGTGCCAGCACCAGCGGACGAGGTAGGTCTGGAAACACCATATATTTT. It encodes CASTSGRGRSGNTIYF.

The gene calls are TRBV20-1 and TRBJ2-5; 9 bases match TRBD1. Trimming took 6 bases from V and 2 from J; bases not matched to a gene: 10. The CDR3 consists of 15 residues. Germline-derived CDR1 and CDR2 are DFQATT and SNEGSKA (reference sequence). The chain's CDR3 is CSATGTGTGQETQYF. DNA for the CDR3: TGCAGTGCGACCGGGACAGGGACAGGGCAAGAGACCCAGTACTTC.

The chain is built from TRBV12-3 or TRBV12-4 and TRBJ1-5; D remains ambiguous. This CDR3 spans 12 amino acids. Trimming shortened V by 7 bases and J by 2 bases, and 6 bases separated the two germline ends. The CDR3 nucleotides read TGTGCCAGCAATTCAGGCAATCAGCCCCAGCATTTT. Translating it yields CASNSGNQPQHF.

The V gene is TRBV24-1, the J gene TRBJ2-3; TRBD2 aligns across 9 bases. J was trimmed by 6 bases and V by 4 bases; bases with no gene match: 7. The CDR3 is 15 residues long. CDR1 is KGHDR and CDR2 is SFDVKD in the germline V gene. The CDR3 loop reads CATSDASGAVDTQYF. The CDR3, as DNA: TGTGCCACCAGTGACGCTAGCGGGGCTGTGGATACGCAGTATTTT.